This TCR beta chain was identified in a study of control samples from healthy donors and cancer patients (dated by TCRdb to the early 2020s). CDR1 and CDR2 are read off the germline V gene as MNHEY and SVGAGI. The CDR3 has 12 amino acids, counting the end cysteine and phenylalanine. CDR3 DNA only is kept here, 36 bases in frame from base 1. Clipping removes 7 bases from V and 4 bases from J, with 4 as the unmatched junction base count. About this clone: It lacks a known antigen. It has no much larger one-base neighbor in the sample; base qualities were not kept.

The library relied on the immunoSEQ multiplex PCR assay. TCRdb took over this immuneACCESS table, retaining in-frame rearrangements with V and J assigned. Such tables are incomplete; in checked studies, under half of the missing clones stem from an unresolved V gene, and the remainder is unexplained. Within this sample are approximately 150,000 clones, with 90% to 95% of them counted one time only. Around 13% of the sample is taken by the ten largest. The sample comprised PBMCs. The chain is encoded by TRBV6-5 joined to TRBJ2-7, with 7 bases aligning to TRBD1. The receptor comes from a man between 60 and 75 years old with colorectal cancer. Read as DNA, the sequence is TGTGCCAGCAAGGAGACAGGGTACGAGCAGTACTTC. It translates as CASKETGYEQYF.